This TCR beta chain was recorded in a study of blood T cells in healthy people across ages. Each of the donors had roughly 9.7 milliliters of peripheral blood drawn into EDTA-treated Vacutainer tubes. A second PCR, run for roughly 7 to 11 cycles, used a sample-barcoded 5' primer plus a J-beta primer mix. Each cDNA molecule was tagged by a template-switch adaptor that had 12 random nucleotides. Via MiXCR, TCRdb re-called the 5' RACE reads, giving one row per CDR3 protein. The sample yields hundreds of thousands of distinct CDR3 sequences, roughly three fifths seen once. The germline gives CDR1 MNHNS, CDR2 SASEGT. The V gene lost 2 bases and the J gene lost 1 base, with 10 bases spanning the gap. The CDR3 is 15 amino acids.

Input material: blood. This TCR came from a man aged 55 to 70 in good health. V is TRBV6-1 and J is TRBJ2-3; D ambiguous. The CDR3 spells CASSETRTRTDTQYF. The CDR3 region has the DNA TGTGCCAGCAGTGAAACGCGAACCCGCACAGATACGCAGTATTTT.